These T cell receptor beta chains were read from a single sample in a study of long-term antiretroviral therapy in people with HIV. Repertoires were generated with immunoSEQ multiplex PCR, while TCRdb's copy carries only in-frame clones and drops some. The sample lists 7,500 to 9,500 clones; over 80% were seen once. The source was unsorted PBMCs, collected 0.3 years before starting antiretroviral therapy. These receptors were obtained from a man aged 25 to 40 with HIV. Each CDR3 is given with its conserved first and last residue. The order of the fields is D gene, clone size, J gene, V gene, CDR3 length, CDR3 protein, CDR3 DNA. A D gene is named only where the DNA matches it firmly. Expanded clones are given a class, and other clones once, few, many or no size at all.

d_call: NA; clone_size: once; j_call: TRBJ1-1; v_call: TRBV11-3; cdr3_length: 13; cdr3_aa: CASSQEGTGEAFF; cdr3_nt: TGTGCCAGCAGCCAGGAAGGAACAGGTGAAGCTTTCTTT
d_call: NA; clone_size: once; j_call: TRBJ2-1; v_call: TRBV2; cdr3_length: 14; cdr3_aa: CASKRAGVRNEQFF; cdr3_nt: TGTGCCAGCAAGAGGGCAGGGGTGAGGAATGAGCAGTTCTTC
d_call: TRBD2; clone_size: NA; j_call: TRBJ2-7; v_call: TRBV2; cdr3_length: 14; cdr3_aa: CASSEGGGIYEQYF; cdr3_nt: TGTGCCAGCAGTGAAGGGGGGGGAATCTACGAGCAGTACTTC
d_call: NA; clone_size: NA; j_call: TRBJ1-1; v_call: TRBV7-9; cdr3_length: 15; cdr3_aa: CASSQKRVGDTEAFF; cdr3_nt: TGTGCCAGCAGCCAGAAGCGAGTGGGAGACACTGAAGCTTTCTTT
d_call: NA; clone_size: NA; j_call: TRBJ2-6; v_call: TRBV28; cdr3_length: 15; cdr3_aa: CASSTISTGANVLTF; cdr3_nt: TGTGCCAGCAGTACGATTAGCACAGGGGCCAACGTCCTGACTTTC
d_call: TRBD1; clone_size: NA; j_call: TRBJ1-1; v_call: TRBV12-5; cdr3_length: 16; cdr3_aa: CASGLTTDRGGTEAFF; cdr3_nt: TGTGCTAGTGGCCTTACCACCGACAGGGGAGGGACTGAAGCTTTCTTT
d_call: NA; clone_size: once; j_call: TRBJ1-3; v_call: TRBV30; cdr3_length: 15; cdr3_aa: CAWSVLLGSGNTIYF; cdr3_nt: TGTGCCTGGAGTGTACTTTTAGGGTCTGGAAACACCATATATTTT
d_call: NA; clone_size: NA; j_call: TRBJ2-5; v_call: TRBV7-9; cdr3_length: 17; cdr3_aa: CATERGAAVSGSETQYF; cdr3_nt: TGTGCCACCGAACGAGGAGCAGCTGTCAGCGGGTCAGAGACCCAGTACTTC
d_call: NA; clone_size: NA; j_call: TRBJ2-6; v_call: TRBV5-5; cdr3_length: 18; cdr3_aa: CASSFEDSFPSGANVLTF; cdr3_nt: TGTGCCAGCAGCTTCGAAGACAGTTTTCCATCTGGGGCCAACGTCCTGACTTTC
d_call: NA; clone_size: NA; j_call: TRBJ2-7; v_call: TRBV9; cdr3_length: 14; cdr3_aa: CASSVSGAYYEQYF; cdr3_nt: TGTGCCAGCAGCGTTTCGGGAGCCTACTACGAGCAGTACTTC
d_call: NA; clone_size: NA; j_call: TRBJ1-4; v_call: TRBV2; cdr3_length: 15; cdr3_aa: CASSVTGRNVEKLFF; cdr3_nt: TGTGCCAGCAGTGTAACAGGGCGGAACGTTGAAAAACTGTTTTTT
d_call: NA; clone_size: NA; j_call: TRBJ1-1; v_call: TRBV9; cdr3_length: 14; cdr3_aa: CASSFGLGEEEAFF; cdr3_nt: TGTGCCAGCAGCTTTGGACTGGGCGAGGAGGAAGCTTTCTTT
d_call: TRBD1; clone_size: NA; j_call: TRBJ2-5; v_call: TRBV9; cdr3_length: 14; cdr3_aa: CASSPWTGQETQYF; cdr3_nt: TGTGCCAGCAGCCCCTGGACAGGGCAAGAGACCCAGTACTTC
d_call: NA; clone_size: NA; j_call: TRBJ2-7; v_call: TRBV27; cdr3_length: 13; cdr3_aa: CASSFGTLYEQYF; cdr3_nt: TGTGCCAGCAGTTTCGGGACTCTCTACGAGCAGTACTTC
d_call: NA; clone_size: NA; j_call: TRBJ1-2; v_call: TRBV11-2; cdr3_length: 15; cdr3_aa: CASSLEGGINYGYTF; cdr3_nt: TGTGCCAGCAGCTTAGAGGGGGGGATTAACTATGGCTACACCTTC
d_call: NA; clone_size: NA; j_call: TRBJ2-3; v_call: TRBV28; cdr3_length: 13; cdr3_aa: CASSWDSTDTQYF; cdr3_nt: TGTGCCAGCAGTTGGGACAGCACAGATACGCAGTATTTT
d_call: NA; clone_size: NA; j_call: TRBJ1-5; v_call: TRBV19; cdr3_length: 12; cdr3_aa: CASSYSNQPQHF; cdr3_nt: TGTGCCAGTAGTTACAGTAATCAGCCCCAGCATTTT
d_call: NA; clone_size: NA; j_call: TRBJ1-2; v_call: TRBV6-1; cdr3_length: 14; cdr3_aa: CASSESHSLYGYTF; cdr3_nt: TGTGCCAGCAGTGAATCGCACAGCCTCTATGGCTACACCTTC
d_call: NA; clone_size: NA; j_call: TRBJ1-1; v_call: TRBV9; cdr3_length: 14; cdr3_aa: CASSRQSFNTEAFF; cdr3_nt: TGTGCCAGCAGTCGCCAGAGTTTTAACACTGAAGCTTTCTTT
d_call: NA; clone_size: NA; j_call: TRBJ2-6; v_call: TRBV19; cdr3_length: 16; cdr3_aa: CASSATGISGANVLTF; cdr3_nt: TGTGCCAGTAGTGCGACAGGAATCTCTGGGGCCAACGTCCTGACTTTC
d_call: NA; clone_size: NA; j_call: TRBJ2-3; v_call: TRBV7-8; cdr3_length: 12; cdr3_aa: CASSPSTDTQYF; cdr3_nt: TGTGCCAGCAGCCCGAGCACAGATACGCAGTATTTT
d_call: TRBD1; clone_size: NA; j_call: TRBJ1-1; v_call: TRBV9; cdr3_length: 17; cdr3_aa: CASSATRDRGMNTEAFF; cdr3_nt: TGTGCCAGCAGCGCCACCCGGGACAGGGGAATGAACACTGAAGCTTTCTTT
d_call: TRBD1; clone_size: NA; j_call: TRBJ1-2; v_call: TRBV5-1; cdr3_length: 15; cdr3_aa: CASSLVGTGGNGYTF; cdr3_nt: TGCGCCAGCAGCTTGGTCGGGACAGGGGGGAATGGCTACACCTTC
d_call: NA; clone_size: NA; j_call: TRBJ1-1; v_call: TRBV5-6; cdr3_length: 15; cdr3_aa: CASSLRVGQGTEAFF; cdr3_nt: TGTGCCAGCAGCTTGCGGGTAGGGCAGGGCACTGAAGCTTTCTTT
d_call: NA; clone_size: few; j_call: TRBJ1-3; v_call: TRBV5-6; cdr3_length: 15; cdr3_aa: CASSLVGVSGNTIYF; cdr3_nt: TGTGCCAGCAGCTTGGTTGGGGTTTCTGGAAACACCATATATTTT
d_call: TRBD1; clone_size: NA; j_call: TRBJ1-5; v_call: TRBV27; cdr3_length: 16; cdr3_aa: CASSLSTGVSNQPQHF; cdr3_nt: TGTGCCAGCAGTTTAAGTACAGGGGTAAGCAATCAGCCCCAGCATTTT
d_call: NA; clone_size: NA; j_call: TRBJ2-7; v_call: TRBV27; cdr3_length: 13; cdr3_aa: CASSLRTNYEQYF; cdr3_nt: TGTGCCAGCAGTTTAAGGACTAACTACGAGCAGTACTTC
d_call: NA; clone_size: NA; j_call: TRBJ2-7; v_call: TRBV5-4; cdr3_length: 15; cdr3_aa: CASTWFGRSSYEQYF; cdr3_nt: TGTGCCAGCACCTGGTTTGGCAGGAGCTCCTACGAGCAGTACTTC
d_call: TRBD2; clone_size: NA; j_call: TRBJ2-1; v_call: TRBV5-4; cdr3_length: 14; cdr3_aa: CASSPLTSSDEQFF; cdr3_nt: TGTGCCAGCAGCCCCCTGACTAGCTCCGATGAGCAGTTCTTC
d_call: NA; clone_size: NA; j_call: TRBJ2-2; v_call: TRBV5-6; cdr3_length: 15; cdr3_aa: CASSYLTGGTGELFF; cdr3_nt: TGTGCCAGCAGCTACTTGACAGGCGGGACCGGGGAGCTGTTTTTT
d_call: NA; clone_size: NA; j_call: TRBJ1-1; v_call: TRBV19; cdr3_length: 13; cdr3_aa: CASSIQEYTEAFF; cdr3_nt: TGTGCCAGTAGTATCCAGGAATACACTGAAGCTTTCTTT
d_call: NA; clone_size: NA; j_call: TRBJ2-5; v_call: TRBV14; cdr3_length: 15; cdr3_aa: CASSQGSRGRETQYF; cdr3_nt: TGTGCCAGCAGCCAAGGGTCCCGGGGAAGGGAGACCCAGTACTTC
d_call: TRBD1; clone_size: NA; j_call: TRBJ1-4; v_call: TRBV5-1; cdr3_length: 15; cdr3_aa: CASSVNRGRDEKLFF; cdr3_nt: TGCGCCAGCAGCGTCAACAGGGGGCGGGATGAAAAACTGTTTTTT
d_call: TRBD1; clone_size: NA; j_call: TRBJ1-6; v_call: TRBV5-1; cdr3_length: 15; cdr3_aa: CASSLKGQGGSPLHF; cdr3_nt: TGCGCCAGCAGCTTAAAGGGACAGGGAGGATCACCCCTCCACTTT
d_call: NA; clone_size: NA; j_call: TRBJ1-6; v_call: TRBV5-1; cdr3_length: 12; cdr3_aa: CASSFGDSPLHF; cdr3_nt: TGCGCCAGCAGCTTCGGGGATTCACCCCTCCACTTT
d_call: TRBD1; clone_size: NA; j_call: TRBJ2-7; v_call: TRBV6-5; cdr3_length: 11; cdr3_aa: CASSQGDEQYF; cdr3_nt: TGTGCCAGCAGTCAGGGGGACGAGCAGTACTTC
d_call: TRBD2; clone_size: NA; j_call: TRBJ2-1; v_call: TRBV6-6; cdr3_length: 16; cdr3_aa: CASSYATSGLSGEQFF; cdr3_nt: TGTGCCAGCAGTTATGCGACTAGCGGATTGAGTGGTGAGCAGTTCTTC
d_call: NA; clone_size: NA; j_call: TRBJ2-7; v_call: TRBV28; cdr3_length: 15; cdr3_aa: CASSLRSLAQNEQYF; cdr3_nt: TGTGCCAGCAGTTTAAGATCCCTAGCCCAGAACGAGCAGTACTTC
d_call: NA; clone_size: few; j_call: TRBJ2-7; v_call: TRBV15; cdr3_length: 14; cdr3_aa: CATSRGDTSYEQYF; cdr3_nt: TGTGCCACCAGCAGAGGAGACACATCCTACGAGCAGTACTTC
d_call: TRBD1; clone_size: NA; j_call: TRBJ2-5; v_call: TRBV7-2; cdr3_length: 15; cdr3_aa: CASSLTGIPRETQYF; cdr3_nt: TGTGCCAGCAGCCTGACAGGGATACCGAGAGAGACCCAGTACTTC
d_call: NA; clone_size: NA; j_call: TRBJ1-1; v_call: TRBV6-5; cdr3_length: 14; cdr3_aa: CASSYSQGSTEAFF; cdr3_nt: TGTGCCAGCAGTTACTCGCAGGGGAGCACTGAAGCTTTCTTT
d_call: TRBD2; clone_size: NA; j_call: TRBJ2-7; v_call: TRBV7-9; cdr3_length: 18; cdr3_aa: CASSPHFTGTSGIYEQYF; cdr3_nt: TGTGCCAGCAGCCCCCATTTTACTGGGACTAGCGGGATCTACGAGCAGTACTTC
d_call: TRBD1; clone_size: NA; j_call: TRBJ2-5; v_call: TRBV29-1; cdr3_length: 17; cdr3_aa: CSVEDRKGFQGEETQYF; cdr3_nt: TGCAGCGTTGAAGATCGGAAAGGGTTCCAGGGGGAGGAGACCCAGTACTTC
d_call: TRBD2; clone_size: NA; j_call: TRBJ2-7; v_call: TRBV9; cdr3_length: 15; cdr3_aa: CASSPTGTSIYEQYF; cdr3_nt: TGTGCCAGCAGCCCGACCGGGACTAGTATCTACGAGCAGTACTTC
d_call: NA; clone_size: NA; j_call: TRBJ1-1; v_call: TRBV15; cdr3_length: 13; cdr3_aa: CATSRDLEEEAFF; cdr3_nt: TGTGCCACCAGCAGAGATCTTGAAGAAGAAGCTTTCTTT
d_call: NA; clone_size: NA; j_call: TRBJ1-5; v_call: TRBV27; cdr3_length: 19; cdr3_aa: CASSPKTGQSIYSNQPQHF; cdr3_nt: TGTGCCAGCAGTCCTAAGACTGGACAGTCTATCTATAGCAATCAGCCCCAGCATTTT
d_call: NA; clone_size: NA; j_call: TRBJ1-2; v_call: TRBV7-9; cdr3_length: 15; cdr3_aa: CASTPGGEGIYGYTF; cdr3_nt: TGTGCCAGCACCCCCGGCGGGGAAGGAATATATGGCTACACCTTC
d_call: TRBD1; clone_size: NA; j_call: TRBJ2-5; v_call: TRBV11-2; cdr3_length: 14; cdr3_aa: CATAGGFSGETQYF; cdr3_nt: TGTGCCACCGCAGGGGGATTCTCCGGGGAGACCCAGTACTTC
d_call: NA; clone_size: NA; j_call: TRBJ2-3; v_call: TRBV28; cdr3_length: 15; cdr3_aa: CASSLDGTRTDTQYF; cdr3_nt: TGTGCCAGCAGCCTGGACGGAACCCGCACAGATACGCAGTATTTT
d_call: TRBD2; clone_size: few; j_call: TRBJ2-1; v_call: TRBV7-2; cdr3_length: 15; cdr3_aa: CASSRTSGDANEQFF; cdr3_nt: TGTGCCAGCAGCCGGACTAGCGGGGACGCTAATGAGCAGTTCTTC
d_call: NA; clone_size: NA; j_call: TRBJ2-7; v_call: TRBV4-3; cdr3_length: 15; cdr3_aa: CASSQESGRSYEQYF; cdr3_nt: TGCGCCAGCAGCCAAGAGAGCGGGCGCTCCTACGAGCAGTACTTC